This T cell receptor (beta chain) was sequenced for a study of T cells in Graves' hyperthyroidism and ophthalmopathy. General observations from the study: Most expanded thyroid clonotypes above 0.001 recurred in blood.

Out of over 7.5 ml of fresh peripheral blood came the PBMCs. This clonotype was observed a few times. Its matching antigen is unknown. Amplification of TCR beta CDR3 regions was performed using RNA transcripts as template. HTBI primers drove first-round RT-PCR of the TCR CDR3. TCRdb reprocessed the multiplex PCR reads via MiXCR and lists one record per CDR3 protein. The sample includes approximately 220,000 distinct CDR3 sequences, around 20% of them seen just once. This CDR3 spans 16 amino acids. CDR1 and CDR2 from the germline V gene are SGHRS and YFSETQ. The V gene lost 4 bases and the J gene lost 5 bases, with 18 bases spanning the gap.

The sequence was collected from a man aged 40-50 years with Graves' hyperthyroidism. V gene TRBV5-1 combines with J gene TRBJ1-4; maybe TRBD1 (5 bases). Sequences were obtained from blood. The CDR3: CASSPYQTESNEKLFF. CDR3 in DNA: TGCGCCAGCAGCCCCTACCAGACAGAGTCGAATGAAAAACTGTTTTTT.